A selection of T cell receptor beta chains follows, all from one sample in a study of OX40 agonist ivuxolimab in advanced cancers. Profiled with immunoSEQ multiplex PCR; TCRdb holds only in-frame clones, not every one. The profile shows around 20,000 clones, roughly four fifths of them singletons. The specimen was CD4+ or CD8+ T cells sorted from blood, collected in a trial of the OX40 agonist ivuxolimab. The receptors stem from an adult with an advanced solid tumor such as melanoma, head and neck, liver or kidney cancer. The CDR3 runs from the conserved cysteine through the conserved F or W. D genes are given only for firm matches. Clone sizes are given selectively: once, few, many, or a class where the clone is expanded.

J | size | V | D | DNA | CDR3
TRBJ2-1 | - | TRBV7-3 | TRBD2 | TGTGCCAGCAGCTCCCCCGGTAGCGGGGGTGGTGATGAGCAGTTCTTC | CASSSPGSGGGDEQFF
TRBJ2-1 | - | TRBV7-3 | TRBD2 | TGTGCCAGCAGCTTAATGGGTAGCGGGGGCCTCTACAATGAGCAGTTCTTC | CASSLMGSGGLYNEQFF
TRBJ2-7 | - | TRBV4-1 | TRBD2 | TGCGCCAGCAGCCATCAAGGGACTAGTCCGTTCTCCTACGAGCAGTACTTC | CASSHQGTSPFSYEQYF
TRBJ2-3 | - | TRBV7-9 | TRBD2 | TGTGCCAGCAGCGGAGTGGGGCTAGCGGGGCAAGATACGCAGTATTTT | CASSGVGLAGQDTQYF
TRBJ2-3 | - | TRBV28 | TRBD2 | TGTGCCAGCAGTTTATGGGTGGGGGGGATAGCAGATACGCAGTATTTT | CASSLWVGGIADTQYF
TRBJ2-1 | - | TRBV27 | - | TGTGCCAGCATTGACGGGGCCGACCCCTACAATGAGCAGTTCTTC | CASIDGADPYNEQFF
TRBJ2-5 | few | TRBV10-2 | - | TGCGCCAGCAGTTTGCAATTAATGACTGAGAGGGGGACCCAGTACTTC | CASSLQLMTERGTQYF
TRBJ1-5 | - | TRBV2 | TRBD1 | TGTGCCAGCAGAAAGGGACAGGGTGGTCAGCCCCAGCATTTT | CASRKGQGGQPQHF
TRBJ1-2 | - | TRBV6-1 | - | TGTGCCACCTTTCTTACAGGGTACTATGGCTACACCTTC | CATFLTGYYGYTF
TRBJ2-3 | - | TRBV4-1 | TRBD2 | TGCGCCAGCAGCCAAGATGTGACGGGGGGGCCTCCAGATACGCAGTATTTT | CASSQDVTGGPPDTQYF
TRBJ1-1 | few | TRBV7-9 | - | TGTGCCAGCAGCTTGGGCCCCGGGGGTATAACTGAAGCTTTCTTT | CASSLGPGGITEAFF
TRBJ2-5 | - | TRBV4-1 | - | TGCGCCAGCAGCCAAACAACCGAGCAAATAATTTTCGGGGCCCAGTACTTC | CASSQTTEQIIFGAQYF
TRBJ1-1 | once | TRBV2 | TRBD1 | TGTGCCTTGGACAGGGGGAACACTGAAGCTTTCTTT | CALDRGNTEAFF
TRBJ2-7 | - | TRBV7-8 | TRBD1 | TGTGCCAGCAGCTTAGGAACAGGGGGTGGATACGAGCAGTACTTC | CASSLGTGGGYEQYF
TRBJ2-7 | - | TRBV6-5 | - | TGTGCCAGTTCCCCGGCGGCGTCCTACGAGCAGTACTTC | CASSPAASYEQYF
TRBJ2-1 | many | TRBV14 | - | TGTGCCAGCAGCCAAGATTGGGACCTAGGCAATGAGCAGTTCTTC | CASSQDWDLGNEQFF
TRBJ2-1 | - | TRBV18 | - | TGTGCCAGCTCACCATCCATCCGTAACTACAATGAGCAGTTCTTC | CASSPSIRNYNEQFF
TRBJ1-3 | - | TRBV4-1 | - | TGCGCCAGCAGCCAAGATCGAAACACCATATATTTT | CASSQDRNTIYF
TRBJ1-2 | - | TRBV2 | - | TGTGCCAGCAGTGGTCGGTCGAGCCTCAACAACTATGGCTACACCTTC | CASSGRSSLNNYGYTF
TRBJ1-4 | - | TRBV6-1 | - | TGTGCCAGCAGTGAAAAGATAGGGGAGGGGGAAAAACTGTTTTTT | CASSEKIGEGEKLFF
TRBJ2-7 | - | TRBV7-6 | TRBD1 | TGTGCCAGCAGCGCTGGGACAGGGGGCAAATACGAGCAGTACTTC | CASSAGTGGKYEQYF
TRBJ2-1 | - | TRBV11-2 | - | TGTGCCAGCAGACGGGGGGCCCACGTTGAGCAGTTCTTC | CASRRGAHVEQFF
TRBJ1-3 | - | TRBV4-3 | - | TGCGCCAGCAGCAACCCGACAGCTGGAAACACCATATATTTT | CASSNPTAGNTIYF
TRBJ2-3 | few | TRBV6-4 | TRBD2 | TGTGCCAGCAGTGACTCGACTAGCGGGGGAGATACGCAGTATTTT | CASSDSTSGGDTQYF
TRBJ2-2 | - | TRBV18 | - | TGTGCCAGCTCACCCCTGACGACAGAAGGATTCGGGGAGCTGTTTTTT | CASSPLTTEGFGELFF
TRBJ2-1 | - | TRBV5-6 | - | TGTGCCAGCAGCCTCTCGGGCTCCTACAATGAGCAGTTCTTC | CASSLSGSYNEQFF
TRBJ1-1 | - | TRBV7-9 | - | TGTGCCAGCAGCTTAGCGGCAGAGAACACTGAAGCTTTCTTT | CASSLAAENTEAFF
TRBJ2-1 | - | TRBV4-1 | TRBD1 | TGCGCCAGCAGCCAAGAAACCGGGACAGCCCTAGTGGCGTTCTTC | CASSQETGTALVAFF
TRBJ1-1 | - | TRBV5-1 | - | TGCGCCAGCAGCTTCGGACCCCTCGGGACTGAAGCTTTCTTT | CASSFGPLGTEAFF
TRBJ1-5 | once | TRBV27 | TRBD1 | TGTGCCAGCAGTTTAAGGACAGGGGGCTATCAGCCCCAGCATTTT | CASSLRTGGYQPQHF
TRBJ1-2 | once | TRBV21-1 | - | TGTGCCAGCAGCAAAACTGAGGCGTGGGGCGCCCCGAAAGGCTACACCTTC | CASSKTEAWGAPKGYTF
TRBJ2-3 | - | TRBV7-9 | - | TGTGCCAGCAGCTTACCTCGGGGAGATACGCAGTATTTT | CASSLPRGDTQYF
TRBJ2-7 | few | TRBV6-6 | - | TGTGCCAGCAGCCCCGGGACAAGGTTCGAGCAGTACTTC | CASSPGTRFEQYF
TRBJ1-2 | - | TRBV6-5 | TRBD1 | TGTGCCAGCAAGCTCTGGACAGGGGGGGATGGCTACACCTTC | CASKLWTGGDGYTF
TRBJ2-7 | - | TRBV2 | - | TGTGCCAGCGTTGGGACCGTTACCTACGAGCAGTACTTC | CASVGTVTYEQYF
TRBJ1-5 | - | TRBV30 | - | TGTGCCCCCCGGGGCAGACTCAATCAGCCCCAGCATTTT | CAPRGRLNQPQHF
TRBJ2-7 | - | TRBV7-9 | - | TGTGCCAGCAGCTCCATAGGGCAGGGGTACGAGCAGTACTTC | CASSSIGQGYEQYF
TRBJ1-4 | - | TRBV6-1 | - | TGTGCCAGCAGTGAAGTAGGGGCGCGAGGTGAAAAACTGTTTTTT | CASSEVGARGEKLFF
TRBJ2-7 | - | TRBV10-3 | - | TGTGCCATCAGAGCAGGGGTCGGGGTCTCCTACGAGCAGTACTTC | CAIRAGVGVSYEQYF
TRBJ1-5 | few | TRBV28 | - | TGTGCCAGCAGTTTTCAAGGGGTAAGCAATCAGCCCCAGCATTTT | CASSFQGVSNQPQHF
TRBJ1-2 | once | TRBV6-1 | TRBD1 | TGTGCCAGCAGTGAAGACGAGACAGGGCCCTACTATGGCTACACCTTC | CASSEDETGPYYGYTF
TRBJ1-5 | - | TRBV19 | - | TGTGCCAGTAGTATAGGGGTGTTAGGCAATCAGCCCCAGCATTTT | CASSIGVLGNQPQHF
TRBJ1-1 | - | TRBV6-1 | - | TGTGCCAGCTTCAAGGGGGGGGGCTCCCCGTACGAAGCTTTCTTT | CASFKGGGSPYEAFF
TRBJ1-2 | - | TRBV12-5 | - | TGTGCTAGTGGTCCCAGGGCCTCGGACTATGGCTACACCTTC | CASGPRASDYGYTF
TRBJ2-7 | - | TRBV10-3 | TRBD1 | TGTGCCATCAGTGAGTCGGGACAGGGGGCCCACGAGCAGTACTTC | CAISESGQGAHEQYF
TRBJ1-4 | - | TRBV5-1 | - | TGCGCCAGCAGCCATCCGGGACAAGACGCAACTAATGAAAAACTGTTTTTT | CASSHPGQDATNEKLFF